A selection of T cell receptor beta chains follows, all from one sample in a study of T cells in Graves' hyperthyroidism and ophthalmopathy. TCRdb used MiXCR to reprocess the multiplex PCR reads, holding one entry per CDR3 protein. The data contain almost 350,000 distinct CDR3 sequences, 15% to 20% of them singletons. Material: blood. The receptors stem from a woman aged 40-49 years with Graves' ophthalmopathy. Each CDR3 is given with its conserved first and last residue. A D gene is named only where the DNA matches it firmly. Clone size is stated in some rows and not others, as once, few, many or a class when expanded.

cdr3_aa: CASSPERETGLF; cdr3_nt: TGCGCCAGCAGCCCCGAGAGAGAGACAGGGCTGTTT; j_call: TRBJ1-1; clone_size: many; d_call: TRBD1; v_call: TRBV5-1
cdr3_aa: CSVEGTGVGSGNTIYF; cdr3_nt: TGCAGCGTGGAAGGGACAGGGGTCGGGTCTGGAAACACCATATATTTT; j_call: TRBJ1-3; clone_size: many; d_call: TRBD1; v_call: TRBV29-1
cdr3_aa: CASSLDRVRKRNTEAFF; cdr3_nt: TGTGCCAGCAGTTTAGACAGGGTAAGGAAAAGGAACACTGAAGCTTTCTTT; j_call: TRBJ1-1; clone_size: many; d_call: TRBD1; v_call: TRBV28
cdr3_aa: CASSLGTGLNIQYF; cdr3_nt: TGTGCCAGCAGTCTCGGGACAGGGTTGAACATTCAGTACTTC; j_call: TRBJ2-4; clone_size: .; d_call: TRBD1; v_call: TRBV12-3/TRBV12-4
cdr3_aa: CASSFLPGDEQYF; cdr3_nt: TGTGCCAGCAGCTTTCTACCGGGCGACGAGCAGTACTTC; j_call: TRBJ2-7; clone_size: many; d_call: .; v_call: TRBV7-3
cdr3_aa: CASSGTGFTPLHF; cdr3_nt: TGTGCCAGTAGCGGGACAGGGTTTACACCCCTCCACTTT; j_call: TRBJ1-6; clone_size: .; d_call: TRBD1; v_call: TRBV19
cdr3_aa: CASRTGEGYEQYF; cdr3_nt: TGTGCTAGCCGGACAGGGGAGGGTTACGAGCAGTACTTC; j_call: TRBJ2-7; clone_size: .; d_call: TRBD1; v_call: TRBV12-5
cdr3_aa: CASSYFEPTGRNTEAFF; cdr3_nt: TGTGCCAGCAGTTACTTCGAACCTACAGGGAGGAACACTGAAGCTTTCTTT; j_call: TRBJ1-1; clone_size: many; d_call: .; v_call: TRBV6-5
cdr3_aa: CASSQVISNEQYF; cdr3_nt: TGCGCCAGCAGCCAAGTAATCAGTAACGAGCAGTACTTC; j_call: TRBJ2-7; clone_size: many; d_call: .; v_call: TRBV4-1
cdr3_aa: CSAWYQETQYF; cdr3_nt: TGCAGCGCTTGGTACCAAGAGACCCAGTACTTC; j_call: TRBJ2-5; clone_size: many; d_call: .; v_call: TRBV29-1
cdr3_aa: CASSESDHSNQPQHF; cdr3_nt: TGTGCCAGCAGTGAGTCGGATCATAGCAATCAGCCCCAGCATTTT; j_call: TRBJ1-5; clone_size: .; d_call: .; v_call: TRBV10-3
cdr3_aa: CAWSVLPGELFF; cdr3_nt: TGTGCCTGGAGTGTACTTCCCGGGGAGCTGTTTTTT; j_call: TRBJ2-2; clone_size: few; d_call: .; v_call: TRBV30
cdr3_aa: CASSIRDLGDQPQHF; cdr3_nt: TGTGCCAGCAGTATCAGGGATTTAGGGGATCAGCCCCAGCATTTT; j_call: TRBJ1-5; clone_size: many; d_call: .; v_call: TRBV28
cdr3_aa: CASSNPGQPQHF; cdr3_nt: TGTGCCAGCAGTAACCCGGGGCAGCCCCAGCATTTT; j_call: TRBJ1-5; clone_size: many; d_call: .; v_call: TRBV28
cdr3_aa: CAWESGNTIYF; cdr3_nt: TGTGCCTGGGAGTCTGGAAACACCATATATTTT; j_call: TRBJ1-3; clone_size: many; d_call: .; v_call: TRBV30
cdr3_aa: CASSLSAASSHEQYF; cdr3_nt: TGTGCCAGCAGTTTATCGGCAGCCTCCTCTCACGAGCAGTACTTC; j_call: TRBJ2-7; clone_size: .; d_call: .; v_call: TRBV28
cdr3_aa: CASSATRASGGYTF; cdr3_nt: TGTGCCAGCAGCGCCACTAGGGCTTCTGGGGGCTACACCTTC; j_call: TRBJ1-2; clone_size: many; d_call: .; v_call: TRBV5-4
cdr3_aa: CASSTRRQGDYGYTF; cdr3_nt: TGTGCCAGCAGCACTCGTCGGCAGGGGGACTATGGCTACACCTTC; j_call: TRBJ1-2; clone_size: many; d_call: TRBD1; v_call: TRBV7-9
cdr3_aa: CASSSETGYRNQPQHF; cdr3_nt: TGTGCCAGCAGTTCAGAGACAGGGTATCGCAATCAGCCCCAGCATTTT; j_call: TRBJ1-5; clone_size: many; d_call: TRBD1; v_call: TRBV28
cdr3_aa: CASSGNTYNEQFF; cdr3_nt: TGTGCCAGCAGTGGGAACACGTACAATGAGCAGTTCTTC; j_call: TRBJ2-1; clone_size: many; d_call: .; v_call: TRBV2
cdr3_aa: CASSLTFSNQPQHF; cdr3_nt: TGTGCCAGCAGTTTGACCTTTAGCAATCAGCCCCAGCATTTT; j_call: TRBJ1-5; clone_size: many; d_call: .; v_call: TRBV28
cdr3_aa: CASNQEGQDQPQHF; cdr3_nt: TGTGCCAGCAACCAGGAGGGGCAGGATCAGCCCCAGCATTTT; j_call: TRBJ1-5; clone_size: many; d_call: .; v_call: TRBV28
cdr3_aa: CASSDPNTEAFF; cdr3_nt: TGTGCCAGCAGTGATCCGAACACTGAAGCTTTCTTT; j_call: TRBJ1-1; clone_size: many; d_call: .; v_call: TRBV6-1
cdr3_aa: CASRRSGGKETQYF; cdr3_nt: TGTGCCAGCAGACGTAGCGGGGGGAAAGAGACCCAGTACTTC; j_call: TRBJ2-5; clone_size: many; d_call: TRBD2; v_call: TRBV6-2/TRBV6-3
cdr3_aa: CAWSAGLAGGPDTQYF; cdr3_nt: TGTGCCTGGAGCGCGGGACTAGCGGGAGGCCCGGATACGCAGTATTTT; j_call: TRBJ2-3; clone_size: .; d_call: TRBD2; v_call: TRBV30
cdr3_aa: CASSASSGARIQETQYF; cdr3_nt: TGTGCCAGCAGCGCTTCTAGCGGGGCCAGAATCCAAGAGACCCAGTACTTC; j_call: TRBJ2-5; clone_size: many; d_call: TRBD2; v_call: TRBV9
cdr3_aa: CASSLSPGGNTEAFF; cdr3_nt: TGCGCCAGCAGCTTGAGTCCGGGCGGAAACACTGAAGCTTTCTTT; j_call: TRBJ1-1; clone_size: many; d_call: .; v_call: TRBV5-1
cdr3_aa: CASLGGGMNTEAFF; cdr3_nt: TGTGCCAGTCTGGGGGGTGGCATGAACACTGAAGCTTTCTTT; j_call: TRBJ1-1; clone_size: many; d_call: .; v_call: TRBV6-5